These T cell receptor beta chains were read from a single sample in a study of T cells after yellow fever vaccination. Via MiXCR, TCRdb re-called the 5' RACE reads, giving one row per CDR3 protein. The table records about 320,000 distinct CDR3 sequences, around 10% of them present only once. Specimen: CD4+ T cells sorted from PBMCs, collected 45 days after the yellow fever booster vaccination. These receptors were collected from a man aged 18 to 30 who received the YFV17D yellow fever vaccine. Both conserved end residues are part of each CDR3. A D gene is named only where the DNA matches it firmly. Clone size is stated in some rows and not others, as once, few, many or a class when expanded.

d_call j_call clone_size v_call cdr3_nt cdr3_aa
TRBD2 TRBJ2-3 few TRBV12-3/TRBV12-4 TGTGCCAGCAGCCTAGCGGGGCCTCGGTATACGCAGTATTTT CASSLAGPRYTQYF
- TRBJ1-5 - TRBV10-2 TGCGCCAGCAGTGACCGCTATCGTCAGGGGTTGAGCTATAGCAATCAGCCCCAGCATTTT CASSDRYRQGLSYSNQPQHF
TRBD1 TRBJ2-5 few TRBV18 TGTGCCAGCTCACCCCAGACAGGGCGGGAGACCCAGTACTTC CASSPQTGRETQYF
- TRBJ1-5 - TRBV7-2 TGTGCCAGCAGCACTTACCTCAATCAGCCCCAGCATTTT CASSTYLNQPQHF
- TRBJ2-3 many TRBV12-3/TRBV12-4 TGTGCCAGCAGTTTTAGGACTATCACAGATACGCAGTATTTT CASSFRTITDTQYF
- TRBJ1-6 - TRBV25-1 TGTGCCAGCAGTTTGTCGGATGATTCACCCCTCCACTTT CASSLSDDSPLHF
TRBD2 TRBJ2-1 many TRBV7-3 TGTGCCAGCAGCAAGCGGGGGGGGACGAATGAGCAGTTCTTC CASSKRGGTNEQFF
- TRBJ2-1 once TRBV9 TGTGCCAGCAGCGTATCGACGGACTTAACCGTACATGAGCAGTTCTTC CASSVSTDLTVHEQFF
- TRBJ2-5 - TRBV18 TGTGCCAGCTCACCAGCGCGGGAGACCCAGTACTTC CASSPARETQYF
- TRBJ1-6 few TRBV5-1 TGCGCCAGCAGCTTCGGGGATTCACCCCTCCACTTT CASSFGDSPLHF
- TRBJ1-3 - TRBV20-1 TGCAGTGCTTGGGGACGGGGAAACACCATATATTTT CSAWGRGNTIYF
TRBD1 TRBJ1-5 many TRBV29-1 TGCAGCGTAGTGACAGGGGGCTATCAGCCCCAGCATTTT CSVVTGGYQPQHF
TRBD1 TRBJ1-6 - TRBV4-1 TGCGCCAGCAGTTACAGGGGGGAAGGCTCACCCCTCCACTTT CASSYRGEGSPLHF
TRBD1 TRBJ1-4 - TRBV7-2 TGTGCCAGCAGCCCATGGACAGGGATTGACGAAAAACTGTTTTTT CASSPWTGIDEKLFF
- TRBJ2-2 - TRBV6-2/TRBV6-3 TGTGCCAGCAGTTACGTGGCCCGCAGAGGGGAGCTGTTTTTT CASSYVARRGELFF
- TRBJ2-2 few TRBV11-1 TGTGCCAGCAGCTTACCGGGGGCCGGGGAGCTGTTTTTT CASSLPGAGELFF
TRBD1 TRBJ1-1 once TRBV20-1 TGCAGTGCCAAACAGGGGGCGGTGAACACTGAAGCTTTCTTT CSAKQGAVNTEAFF
- TRBJ1-1 - TRBV7-9 TGTGCCAGCAGCGACCAACAGCGACGGGCTTTCTTT CASSDQQRRAFF
- TRBJ2-4 - TRBV2 TGTGCCAGCAGTTTACAGGGTGAAAACATTCAGTACTTC CASSLQGENIQYF
TRBD2 TRBJ2-5 - TRBV6-6 TGTGCCAGCAGCGGGGGGGCCGCCGAGACCCAGTACTTC CASSGGAAETQYF